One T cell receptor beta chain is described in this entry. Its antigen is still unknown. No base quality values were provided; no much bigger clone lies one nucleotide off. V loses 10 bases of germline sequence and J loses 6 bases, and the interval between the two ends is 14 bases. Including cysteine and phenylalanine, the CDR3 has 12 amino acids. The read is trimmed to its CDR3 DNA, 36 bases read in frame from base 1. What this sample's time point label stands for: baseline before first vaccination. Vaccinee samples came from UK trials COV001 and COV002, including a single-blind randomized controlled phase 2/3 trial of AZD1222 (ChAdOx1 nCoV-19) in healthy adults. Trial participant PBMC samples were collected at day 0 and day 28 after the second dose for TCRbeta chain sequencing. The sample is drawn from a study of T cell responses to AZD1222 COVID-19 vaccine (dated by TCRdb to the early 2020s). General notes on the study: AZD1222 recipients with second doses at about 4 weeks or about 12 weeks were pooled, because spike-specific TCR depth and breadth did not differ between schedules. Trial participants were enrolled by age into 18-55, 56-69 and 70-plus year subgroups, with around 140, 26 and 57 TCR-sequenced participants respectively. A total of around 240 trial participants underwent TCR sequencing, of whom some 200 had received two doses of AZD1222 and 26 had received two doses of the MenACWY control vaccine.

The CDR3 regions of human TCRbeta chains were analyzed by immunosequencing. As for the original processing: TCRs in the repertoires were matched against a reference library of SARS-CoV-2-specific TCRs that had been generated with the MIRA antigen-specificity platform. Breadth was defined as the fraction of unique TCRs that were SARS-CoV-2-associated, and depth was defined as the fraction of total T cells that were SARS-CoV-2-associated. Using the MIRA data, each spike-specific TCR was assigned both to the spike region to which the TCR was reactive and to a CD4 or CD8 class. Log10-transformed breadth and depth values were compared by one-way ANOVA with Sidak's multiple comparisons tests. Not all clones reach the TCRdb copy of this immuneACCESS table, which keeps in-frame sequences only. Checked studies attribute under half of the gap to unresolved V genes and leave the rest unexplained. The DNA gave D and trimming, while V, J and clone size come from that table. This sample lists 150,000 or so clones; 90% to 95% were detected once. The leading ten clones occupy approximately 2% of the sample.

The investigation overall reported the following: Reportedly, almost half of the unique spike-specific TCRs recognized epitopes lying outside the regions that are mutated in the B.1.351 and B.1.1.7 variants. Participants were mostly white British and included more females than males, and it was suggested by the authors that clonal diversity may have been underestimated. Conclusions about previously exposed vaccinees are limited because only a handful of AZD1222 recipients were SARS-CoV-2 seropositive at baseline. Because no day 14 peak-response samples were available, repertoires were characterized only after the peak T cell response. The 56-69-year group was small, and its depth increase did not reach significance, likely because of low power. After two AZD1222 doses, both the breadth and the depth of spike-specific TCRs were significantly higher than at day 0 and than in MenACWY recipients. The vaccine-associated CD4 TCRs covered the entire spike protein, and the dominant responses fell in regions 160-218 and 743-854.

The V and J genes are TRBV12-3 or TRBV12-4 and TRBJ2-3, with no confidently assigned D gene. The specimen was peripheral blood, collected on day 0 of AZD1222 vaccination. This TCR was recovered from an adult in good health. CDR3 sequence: CATRARSDTQYF. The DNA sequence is TGTGCCACCAGAGCGAGATCGGATACGCAGTATTTT.